This T cell receptor beta chain comes out of a study of T cells after yellow fever vaccination. Study results and caveats: Subsequent to the booster, the majority of primary-vaccination clones reappeared (roughly 96% CD4, approximately 90% CD8).

J gave up 5 bases and V 3 bases, and 6 bases lay outside the gene matches. This CDR3 has 17 amino acids. Germline loops: CDR1 SGDLS, CDR2 YYNGEE. On this clonotype itself: Antigen unknown.

TCR cDNA, made by 5'RACE template switching, carried an added universal primer site and UMIs. TCRdb reprocessed the 5' RACE reads via MiXCR and lists one record per CDR3 protein. The table has more than 300,000 distinct CDR3 sequences, roughly a tenth seen once. This sequence was found in a man between 18 and 29 years old who received the YFV17D yellow fever vaccine. This chain joins TRBV9 and TRBJ2-4; TRBD2 aligns across 15 bases. This specimen consisted of CD4+ T cells sorted from PBMCs, obtained 45 days after the yellow fever booster vaccination. CDR3 in amino acids: CASSEGGLAGGQNIQYF. CDR3 DNA: TGTGCCAGCAGCGAGGGGGGACTAGCGGGAGGCCAAAACATTCAGTACTTC.